A selection of T cell receptor beta chains follows, all from one sample in a study of T cell responses to AZD1222 COVID-19 vaccine. Only in-frame clones appear in the TCRdb table, and some are missing; sequencing was by immunoSEQ multiplex PCR. The sample has about 80,000 clones, 70% to 90% seen once. This specimen was peripheral blood, taken 28 days after the second AZD1222 dose. Every receptor here comes from an adult who received the AZD1222 COVID-19 vaccine. The CDR3 runs from the conserved cysteine through the conserved F or W.

J gene: TRBJ2-1
V gene: TRBV24-1
CDR3 protein: CATSDLWNEQFF

J gene: TRBJ1-5
V gene: TRBV5-5
CDR3 protein: CASSARQVGSNQPQHF

J gene: TRBJ1-1
V gene: TRBV3-1/TRBV3-2
CDR3 protein: CASSQMGQGSEAFF

J gene: TRBJ1-2
V gene: TRBV4-2
CDR3 protein: CASSPDSYGYTF

J gene: TRBJ1-1
V gene: TRBV19
CDR3 protein: CASREEQGAPTEAFF

J gene: TRBJ1-1
V gene: TRBV12-5
CDR3 protein: CASGSGTANTEAFF

J gene: TRBJ2-5
V gene: TRBV9
CDR3 protein: CASSAAQGLRETQYF

J gene: TRBJ2-2
V gene: TRBV4-2
CDR3 protein: CASSQDWGQGAGELFF

J gene: TRBJ2-5
V gene: TRBV7-8
CDR3 protein: CASSVLAGGGETQYF

J gene: TRBJ1-2
V gene: TRBV19
CDR3 protein: CASLNHGAGRYGYTF

J gene: TRBJ1-4
V gene: TRBV6-1
CDR3 protein: CASSEQGGEKLFF

J gene: TRBJ1-4
V gene: TRBV6-5
CDR3 protein: CASSYPRTGQDEKLFF

J gene: TRBJ2-7
V gene: TRBV28
CDR3 protein: CASSGLAGVRGEQYF

J gene: TRBJ1-4
V gene: TRBV7-8
CDR3 protein: CASSLEAGFNEKLFF

J gene: TRBJ2-7
V gene: TRBV28
CDR3 protein: CASSPPLTRVSYEQYF

J gene: TRBJ2-1
V gene: TRBV19
CDR3 protein: CATSSGANNEQFF

J gene: TRBJ2-6
V gene: TRBV10-3
CDR3 protein: CAISDDASGANVLTF

J gene: TRBJ2-7
V gene: TRBV20-1
CDR3 protein: CSASDTGTGVYEQYF

J gene: TRBJ1-6
V gene: TRBV27
CDR3 protein: CASSFLGSPLHF

J gene: TRBJ1-2
V gene: TRBV28
CDR3 protein: CASSTTGGLEYGYTF

J gene: TRBJ1-4
V gene: TRBV15
CDR3 protein: CATSRDRDLTNEKLFF

J gene: TRBJ2-7
V gene: TRBV5-4
CDR3 protein: CASSPFRGTGGEQYF

J gene: TRBJ2-7
V gene: TRBV6-5
CDR3 protein: CAIGGAGVLNEQYF

J gene: TRBJ2-3
V gene: TRBV18
CDR3 protein: CASSPSGGVADTQYF

J gene: TRBJ1-4
V gene: TRBV5-5
CDR3 protein: CASSLDLWEKLFF

J gene: TRBJ1-1
V gene: TRBV9
CDR3 protein: CASSVNLGRNTEAFF

J gene: TRBJ2-1
V gene: TRBV7-2
CDR3 protein: CASSLRRREGRNEQFF

J gene: TRBJ1-3
V gene: TRBV2
CDR3 protein: CASNLWGSDYTGNTIYF

J gene: TRBJ1-1
V gene: TRBV3-1/TRBV3-2
CDR3 protein: CASSQGTPGNTEAFF

J gene: TRBJ1-4
V gene: TRBV5-1
CDR3 protein: CASRIGQGGEKLFF

J gene: TRBJ1-2
V gene: TRBV28
CDR3 protein: CASSSEAGYGYTF

J gene: TRBJ2-1
V gene: TRBV7-3
CDR3 protein: CASSGRTGNNEQFF

J gene: TRBJ1-1
V gene: TRBV6-6
CDR3 protein: CATQNLGQLNTEAFF

J gene: TRBJ2-2
V gene: TRBV7-6
CDR3 protein: CASSLASGGYAGELFF

J gene: TRBJ1-3
V gene: TRBV6-2/TRBV6-3
CDR3 protein: CASSSMKPGQGQRSGNTIYF

J gene: TRBJ2-1
V gene: TRBV5-4
CDR3 protein: CASSPRTSGRFGAYNEQFF

J gene: TRBJ1-4
V gene: TRBV25-1
CDR3 protein: CASSYGTDEKLFF

J gene: TRBJ2-2
V gene: TRBV25-1
CDR3 protein: CASSGMGQGSGELFF

J gene: TRBJ2-1
V gene: TRBV3-1/TRBV3-2
CDR3 protein: CASRGLAGPGSSYNEQFF

J gene: TRBJ1-6
V gene: TRBV27
CDR3 protein: CASRIMDSFYSPLHF

J gene: TRBJ2-5
V gene: TRBV28
CDR3 protein: CASSFVEVETQYF

J gene: TRBJ1-5
V gene: TRBV28
CDR3 protein: CASSLQGLVQPQHF

J gene: TRBJ2-1
V gene: TRBV2
CDR3 protein: CASSGPSGGAYNEQFF

J gene: TRBJ1-2
V gene: TRBV28
CDR3 protein: CASSLGPGSGYTF

J gene: TRBJ1-1
V gene: TRBV28
CDR3 protein: CASTLTGSTEAFF

J gene: TRBJ2-7
V gene: TRBV28
CDR3 protein: CASSRSGGSSYEQYF

J gene: TRBJ1-2
V gene: TRBV28
CDR3 protein: CASSLETVDVGYTF

J gene: TRBJ1-5
V gene: TRBV7-2
CDR3 protein: CASSPRTGASQPQHF